These T cell receptor beta chains were read from a single sample in a study of PD-1 blockade in classical Hodgkin lymphoma. The protocol was immunoSEQ multiplex PCR, while the TCRdb copy is restricted to in-frame clones and leaves out a portion. The sample gives under 30,000 clones, 65% to 90% of which show up once; 2.4% is in the top ten. The starting material was CD4+ T cells from blood, obtained at baseline. These TCRs come from a human donor with classical Hodgkin lymphoma. Each CDR3 is given with its conserved first and last residue. Size is stated for part of the rows, as once, few or many counts, or as a class when the clone is expanded.

size,V,CDR3
-,TRBV30,CACPTSGTSYEQYF
-,TRBV5-4,CASSSGLAQNTGELFF
-,TRBV6-5,CASSPRAAYNEQFF
-,TRBV27,CASSSPGTGKNIQYF
-,TRBV18,CASSPEENYGYTF
-,TRBV10-2,CASSEQGDTEAFF
-,TRBV6-5,CASSRRDHPLYEQFF
-,TRBV19,CASSTDRGYGNQPQHF
-,TRBV4-1,CASSLLTMRAEAFF
once,TRBV27,CASSWGSSSYNEQFF
few,TRBV7-2,CASSLRSNQPQHF
-,TRBV2,CAAGTSTADTQYF
-,TRBV10-3,CAISESGGPDLYTF
-,TRBV15,CATSRGWGGANYGYTF
-,TRBV7-9,CASWGTSEITDTQYF
-,TRBV10-3,CAISDPGTSPDTQYF
-,TRBV4-3,CASSQDRGSGRAKETQYF